This TCR beta chain was captured in a study of identifying expanded T cells in peripheral blood. The CDR3 has 16 amino acids. Germline CDR1 MRHNA, CDR2 SNTAGT. Germline trimming cut 3 bases from V and 8 bases from J; bases unmatched to any gene: 7. General study points: Differentially abundant clones: about 1.2 between replicates, 16.4 at about two weeks, 19 at four. Across healthy donors, higher total template counts meant significantly greater approximately two-week count variance.

About this clone: Its antigen is unknown.

TCRdb keeps only in-frame clones here, not all; method: immunoSEQ multiplex PCR. This sample has about 91,000 clones, with approximately 88% found just once. This TCR came from a person between 18 and 69 years old in good health. The rearrangement joins TRBV6-4 to TRBJ2-1, with TRBD2 matching over 13 bases. The sequencing sample was made of blood. For the CDR3, the DNA is TGTGCCAGCAGTGAACAACTAGCGGGAGGGCCGGATGAGCAGTTCTTC. It encodes CASSEQLAGGPDEQFF.